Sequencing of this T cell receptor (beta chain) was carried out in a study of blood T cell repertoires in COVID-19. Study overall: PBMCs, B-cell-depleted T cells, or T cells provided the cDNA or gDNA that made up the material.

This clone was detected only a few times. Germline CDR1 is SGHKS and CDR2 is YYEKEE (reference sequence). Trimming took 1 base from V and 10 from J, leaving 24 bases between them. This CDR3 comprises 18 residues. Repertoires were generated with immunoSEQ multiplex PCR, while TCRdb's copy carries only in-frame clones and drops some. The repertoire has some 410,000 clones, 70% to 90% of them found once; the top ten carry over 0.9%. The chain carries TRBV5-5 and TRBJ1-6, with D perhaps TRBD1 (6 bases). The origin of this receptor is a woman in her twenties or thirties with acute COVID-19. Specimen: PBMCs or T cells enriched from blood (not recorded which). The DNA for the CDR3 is TGTGCCAGCAGCTTGTCGTCCGGGGGGCCGGGGTCGGGATCACCCCTCCACTTT. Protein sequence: CASSLSSGGPGSGSPLHF.